The 2 T cell receptor beta chains below come from one sample, sequenced in a study of blood T cell repertoires in COVID-19 (dated by TCRdb to 2018 to 2021). Receptor libraries were prepared by the immunoSEQ multiplex PCR assay. TCRdb retrieved this table from immuneACCESS and kept in-frame rearrangements only. Not all clones are present; in checked studies, unresolved V genes account for under half, and no reason is known for the remainder. The sample contains under 250,000 clones, 86% of them found a single time. The top ten constitute around 5.9% of the sample. Material: peripheral blood. The receptors stem from a man in his sixties with acute or convalescent COVID-19.

J is TRBJ1-5 and V is TRBV9; tentatively, D is TRBD1 (6 bases). The CDR3 contains 17 residues. The V gene's germline CDR1 is SGDLS and CDR2 YYNGEE. Trimming removed 3 bases at V and 5 bases at J, with 21 bases between. CDR3 nucleotide sequence: TGTGCCAGCAGCGCCGCGACAGGTGTCGCGTTCGATCAGCCCCAGCATTTT. It specifies CASSAATGVAFDQPQHF.

The chain couples TRBV29-1 to TRBJ2-5; tentative D call: TRBD1 (6 bases). The CDR3 has 12 amino acids. With 6 bases removed from V and 5 bases from J, the gap between germline ends came to 13 bases. CDR1 and CDR2 (germline): SQVTM, ANQGSEA. The DNA for the CDR3 is TGCAGCGTCGCCAGGGGTCAGGAGACCCAGTACTTC. It encodes CSVARGQETQYF.